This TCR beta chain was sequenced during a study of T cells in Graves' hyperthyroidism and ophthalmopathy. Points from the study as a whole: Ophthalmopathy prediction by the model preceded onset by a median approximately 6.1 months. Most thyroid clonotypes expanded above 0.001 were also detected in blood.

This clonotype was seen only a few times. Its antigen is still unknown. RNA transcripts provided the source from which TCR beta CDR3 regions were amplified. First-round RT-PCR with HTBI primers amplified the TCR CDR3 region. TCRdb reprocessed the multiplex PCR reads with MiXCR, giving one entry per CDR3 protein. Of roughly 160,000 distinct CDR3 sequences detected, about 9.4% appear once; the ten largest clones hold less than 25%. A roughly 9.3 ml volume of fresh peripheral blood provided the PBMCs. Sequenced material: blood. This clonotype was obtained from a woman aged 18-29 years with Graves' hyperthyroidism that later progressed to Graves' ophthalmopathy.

The CDR3 nucleotides are TGTGCCAGCAGCCCGCCACTGGGACAGCGAACCTACGAGCAGTACTTC. Its protein is CASSPPLGQRTYEQYF. This chain connects TRBV3-1 to TRBJ2-7; 7 bases line up with TRBD1. V shed 4 bases and J 2 bases; nucleotides not matched to a gene: 11. In germline, CDR1 is LGHDT, CDR2 YNNKEL (reference sequence). The CDR3 sequence is 16 residues long.